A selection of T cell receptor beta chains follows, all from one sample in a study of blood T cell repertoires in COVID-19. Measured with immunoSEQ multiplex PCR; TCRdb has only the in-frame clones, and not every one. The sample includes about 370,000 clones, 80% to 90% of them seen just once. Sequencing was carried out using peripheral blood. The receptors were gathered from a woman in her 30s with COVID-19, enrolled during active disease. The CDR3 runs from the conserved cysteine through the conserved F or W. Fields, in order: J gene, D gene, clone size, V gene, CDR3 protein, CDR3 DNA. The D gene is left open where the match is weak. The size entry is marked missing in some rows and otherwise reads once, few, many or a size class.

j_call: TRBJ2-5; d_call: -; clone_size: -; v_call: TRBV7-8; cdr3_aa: CASSLPSWAETQYF; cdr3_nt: TGTGCCAGCAGCCTACCGTCCTGGGCGGAGACCCAGTACTTC
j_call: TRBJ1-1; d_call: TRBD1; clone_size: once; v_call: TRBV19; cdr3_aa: CASSIDPGGTTEAFF; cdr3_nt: TGTGCCAGTAGTATAGATCCAGGGGGGACCACTGAAGCTTTCTTT
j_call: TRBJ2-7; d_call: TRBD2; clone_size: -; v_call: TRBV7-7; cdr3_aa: CASSPSPGGAYEQYF; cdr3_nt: TGTGCTAGCAGCCCCTCCCCGGGGGGGGCTTACGAGCAGTACTTC
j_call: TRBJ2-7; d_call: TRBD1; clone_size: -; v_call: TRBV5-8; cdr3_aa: CASSSPGQSFSYEQYF; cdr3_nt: TGTGCCAGCAGCTCTCCGGGACAGTCCTTCTCCTACGAGCAGTACTTC
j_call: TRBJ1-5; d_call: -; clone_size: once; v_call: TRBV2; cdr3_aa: CASSDLVSSNQPQHF; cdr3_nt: TGTGCCAGCAGTGATTTGGTTAGTAGCAATCAGCCCCAGCATTTT
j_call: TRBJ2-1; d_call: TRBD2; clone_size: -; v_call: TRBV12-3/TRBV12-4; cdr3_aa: CASSLGLGGGRIF; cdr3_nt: TGTGCCAGCAGTTTAGGTCTGGGGGGGGGTAGGATCTTC
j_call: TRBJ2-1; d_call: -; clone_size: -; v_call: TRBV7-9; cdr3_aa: CASSLPRDLSSYNEQFF; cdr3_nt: TGTGCCAGCAGCTTACCCCGGGACTTGAGCTCCTACAATGAGCAGTTCTTC
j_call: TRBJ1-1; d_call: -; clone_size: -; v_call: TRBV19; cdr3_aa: CASYRGRATNTEAFF; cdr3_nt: TGTGCCAGTTACCGGGGGAGAGCGACGAACACTGAAGCTTTCTTT
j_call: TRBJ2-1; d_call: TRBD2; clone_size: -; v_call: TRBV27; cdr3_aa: CASNGAAGGGYNEQFF; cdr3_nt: TGTGCCAGCAATGGGGCAGCGGGAGGGGGTTACAATGAGCAGTTCTTC
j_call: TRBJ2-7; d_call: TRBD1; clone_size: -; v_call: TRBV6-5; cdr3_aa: CACGDRVEQYF; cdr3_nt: TGTGCCTGCGGGGACAGGGTCGAGCAGTACTTC
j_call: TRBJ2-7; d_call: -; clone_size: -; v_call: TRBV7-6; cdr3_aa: CASSLDRTYEQYF; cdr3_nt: TGTGCCAGCAGCTTGGACAGAACCTACGAGCAGTACTTC
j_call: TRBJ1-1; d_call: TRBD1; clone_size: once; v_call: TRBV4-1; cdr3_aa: CASSRRDRVTEAFF; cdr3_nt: TGCGCCAGCAGCCGCCGGGACAGGGTAACTGAAGCTTTCTTT
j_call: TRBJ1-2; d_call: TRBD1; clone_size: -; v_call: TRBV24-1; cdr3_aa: CATSDGDSLFKGYTF; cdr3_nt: TGTGCCACCAGTGACGGGGACAGTCTTTTCAAGGGCTACACCTTC
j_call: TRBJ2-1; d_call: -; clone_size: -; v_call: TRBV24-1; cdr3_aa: CATSDYAGNSYNEQFF; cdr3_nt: TGTGCCACCAGTGATTATGCAGGAAACTCCTACAATGAGCAGTTCTTC
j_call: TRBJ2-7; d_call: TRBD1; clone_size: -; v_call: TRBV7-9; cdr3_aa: CASSEGQGVYEQYF; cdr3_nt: TGTGCCAGCAGCGAGGGACAGGGGGTCTACGAGCAGTACTTC
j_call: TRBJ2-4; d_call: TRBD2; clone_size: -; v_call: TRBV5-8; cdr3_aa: CASSLAGTSGDSGNIQYF; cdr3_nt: TGTGCCAGCAGCTTGGCCGGGACTAGCGGGGACTCGGGAAACATTCAGTACTTC
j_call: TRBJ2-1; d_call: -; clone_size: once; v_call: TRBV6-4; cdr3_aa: CASSQRPSVPYNEQFF; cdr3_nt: TGTGCCAGCAGCCAAAGACCTAGCGTCCCTTACAATGAGCAGTTCTTC
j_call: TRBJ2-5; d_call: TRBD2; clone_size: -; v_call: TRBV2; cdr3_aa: CASRVSKTGLASETQYF; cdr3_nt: TGTGCCAGCAGAGTTAGTAAAACGGGACTAGCGAGTGAGACCCAGTACTTC
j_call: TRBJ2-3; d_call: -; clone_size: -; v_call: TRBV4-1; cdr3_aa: CASSQGSGGITDTQYF; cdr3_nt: TGCGCCAGCAGCCAAGGATCTGGCGGGATAACAGATACGCAGTATTTT
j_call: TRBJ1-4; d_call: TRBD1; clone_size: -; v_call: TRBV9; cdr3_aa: CASSVEGQGHEKLFF; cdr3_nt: TGTGCCAGCAGCGTAGAGGGACAGGGGCATGAAAAACTGTTTTTT
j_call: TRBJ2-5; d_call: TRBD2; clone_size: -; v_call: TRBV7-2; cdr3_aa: CASSLTVAGGGQETQYF; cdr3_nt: TGTGCCAGCAGCCTCACGGTAGCGGGAGGAGGTCAAGAGACCCAGTACTTC
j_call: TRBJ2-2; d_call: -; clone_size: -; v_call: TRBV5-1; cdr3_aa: CASSLVVGQLNTGELFF; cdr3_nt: TGCGCCAGCAGCTTGGTGGTTGGGCAATTAAACACCGGGGAGCTGTTTTTT
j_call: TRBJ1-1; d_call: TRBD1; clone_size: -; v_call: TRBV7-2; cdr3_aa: CASSLPDRGPTEAFF; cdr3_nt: TGTGCCAGCAGCTTACCCGACAGGGGGCCCACTGAAGCTTTCTTT
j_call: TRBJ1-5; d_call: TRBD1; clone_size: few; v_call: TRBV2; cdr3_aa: CASSAVDRVNQPQHF; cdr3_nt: TGTGCCAGCAGCGCGGTGGACAGGGTTAATCAGCCCCAGCATTTT
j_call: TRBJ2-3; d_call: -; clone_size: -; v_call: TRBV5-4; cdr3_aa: CASSPVTGDTQYF; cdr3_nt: TGTGCCAGCAGCCCTGTGACGGGAGATACGCAGTATTTT
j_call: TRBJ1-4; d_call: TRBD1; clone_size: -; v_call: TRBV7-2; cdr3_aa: CASSFNRGINEKLFF; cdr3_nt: TGTGCCAGCAGCTTTAACAGGGGAATCAATGAAAAACTGTTTTTT
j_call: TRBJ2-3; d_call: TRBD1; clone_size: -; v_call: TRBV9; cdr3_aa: CASSIPGGGADTQYF; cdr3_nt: TGTGCCAGCAGCATCCCAGGGGGTGGAGCGGATACGCAGTATTTT
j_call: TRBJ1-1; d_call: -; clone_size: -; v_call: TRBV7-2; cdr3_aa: CASSLWGQNTEAFF; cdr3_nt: TGTGCCAGCAGCTTGTGGGGACAGAACACTGAAGCTTTCTTT
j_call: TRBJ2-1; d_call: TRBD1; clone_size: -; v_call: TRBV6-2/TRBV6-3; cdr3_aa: CASSPRDRELAEQFF; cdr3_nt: TGTGCCAGCAGCCCCCGGGACAGGGAATTGGCTGAGCAGTTCTTC
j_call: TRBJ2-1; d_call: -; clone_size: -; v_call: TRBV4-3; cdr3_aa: CASAGTSYNEQFF; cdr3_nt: TGCGCCAGCGCAGGGACTTCCTACAATGAGCAGTTCTTC